The 9 T cell receptor beta chains given below trace back to one sample, sequenced in a study of T cell responses to AZD1222 COVID-19 vaccine (dated by TCRdb to the early 2020s). The sample's time point label is to be understood as: baseline before first vaccination. Receptor libraries were prepared by the immunoSEQ multiplex PCR assay. Sourced from immuneACCESS, this table was stored by TCRdb with only in-frame sequences that have V and J called. A share of the clones is absent; for the studies checked, an unresolved V gene accounts for under half, and the remainder has no known explanation. This sample comprises 56,000 or so clones, over 75% of them detected only once. The ten largest make up under 15% of the sample. Material: peripheral blood, obtained on day 0 of AZD1222 vaccination. These TCRs come from an adult in good health.

This chain joins TRBV7-9 and TRBJ1-4, with no clear D. This CDR3 comprises 15 residues. Germline V gives CDR1 SEHNR, CDR2 FQNEAQ (reference sequence). Between the trimmed V and J ends, which lost 5 bases and 0 bases, there was a span of 10 bases. The CDR3 DNA is TGTGCCAGCAGCCCCGGACTTGCAACTAATGAAAAACTGTTTTTT. Amino acid sequence: CASSPGLATNEKLFF.

The chain carries TRBV2 and TRBJ1-6, with TRBD1 matching 11 bases. CDR3 length: 14 residues. V trimming: 5 bases; J trimming: 9 bases; junction bases outside the gene matches: 3. Per germline, CDR1 SNHLY and CDR2 FYNNEI. This CDR3 reads CASSLGTGGSPLHF. The CDR3, as DNA: TGTGCCAGCAGTCTCGGGACAGGGGGTTCACCCCTCCACTTT.

This chain joins TRBV6-5 and TRBJ1-2; D may be TRBD1 (5 bases). CDR1 and CDR2 (germline): MNHEY, SVGAGI. This CDR3 contains 13 residues. The germline V and J ends were trimmed by 7 bases and 3 bases, with 12 bases remaining between them. CDR3: CASTPGQDYGYTF. CDR3 in DNA: TGTGCCAGCACCCCGGGGCAGGACTATGGCTACACCTTC.

The chain is built from TRBV6-5 and TRBJ1-2; 11 positions agree with TRBD1. The CDR3 has 14 residues. J was trimmed by 4 bases and V by 8 bases; bases with no gene match: 6. Germline V gene sequence: CDR1 MNHEY, CDR2 SVGAGI. CDR3 nucleotide sequence: TGTGCCAGCCTCGGGACAGGGGGAGCCTATGGCTACACCTTC. Amino acids: CASLGTGGAYGYTF.

The rearrangement uses TRBV19 and TRBJ1-2, with 9 positions matching TRBD1. There are 14 residues in the CDR3. Germline loops: CDR1 LNHDA, CDR2 SQIVND (reference sequence). The ends lost 6 bases at V and 2 bases at J; junction bases unmatched: 4. The CDR3 DNA follows: TGTGCCAGTAGAAGAGGACAGGGGAACTATGGCTACACCTTC. Translation: CASRRGQGNYGYTF.

This chain links TRBV5-1 with TRBJ1-3; tentatively, D is TRBD1 (6 bases). CDR3 length equals 16 residues. Trimming took 3 bases from V and 7 from J, leaving 20 bases between them. Germline lookup yields CDR1 SGHRS and CDR2 YFSETQ. In DNA form, the CDR3 reads TGCGCCAGCAGCTCCGGCGAGCACAGGGCGCTTAACACCATATATTTT. It specifies CASSSGEHRALNTIYF. Drawing the rest from reference TRBV5-1 and TRBJ1-3, the complete variable domain is KAGVTQTPRYLIKTRGQQVTLSCSPISGHRSVSWYQQTPGQGLQFLFEYFSETQRNKGNFPGRFSGRQFSNSRSEMNVSTLELGDSALYLCASSSGEHRALNTIYFGEGSWLTVV.

The V gene is TRBV4-1, the J gene TRBJ2-3; either TRBD1 or TRBD2 may fit D (5 bases each). V shed 0 bases and J shed 2 bases, with 15 bases lying between them. Germline CDR1 reads MGHRA; CDR2 reads YSYEKL. This CDR3 comprises 17 residues. CDR3 nucleotide sequence: TGCGCCAGCAGCCAAGACCGACGTGGGGGATCCACAGATACGCAGTATTTT. It is translated as CASSQDRRGGSTDTQYF.

The chain employs TRBV5-6 and TRBJ2-7; 8 bases agree with TRBD2. Unmatched junction bases numbered 5, after V lost 5 bases and J lost 1 base. Germline loops: CDR1 SGHDT, CDR2 YYEEEE. The CDR3 extends over 14 amino acids. The DNA for the CDR3 is TGTGCCAGCAGAACACTAGCGGTATCCTACGAGCAGTACTTC. It translates to CASRTLAVSYEQYF.

The J gene is TRBJ1-2, the V gene TRBV11-3, with D unclear. Germline V gene data show CDR1 as SGHNT and CDR2 as YENEEA. V lost 6 bases, J lost 8 bases, and 19 bases lay in between. The CDR3 sequence is 14 residues long. CDR3 protein: CASSPPDILGGYTF. The CDR3 DNA sequence: TGTGCCAGCAGTCCCCCTGACATTCTGGGAGGCTACACCTTC.